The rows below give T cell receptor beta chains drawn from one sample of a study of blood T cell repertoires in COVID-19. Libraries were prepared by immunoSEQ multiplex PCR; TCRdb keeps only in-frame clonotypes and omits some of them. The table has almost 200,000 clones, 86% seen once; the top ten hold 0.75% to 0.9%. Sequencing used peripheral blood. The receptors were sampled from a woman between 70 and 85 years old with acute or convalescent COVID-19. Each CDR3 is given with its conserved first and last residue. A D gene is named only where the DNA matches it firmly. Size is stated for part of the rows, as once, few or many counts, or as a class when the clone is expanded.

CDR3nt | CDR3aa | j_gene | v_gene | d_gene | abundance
TGCAGCGTTGAGCGGCAGGGTGGAGCCGAGCAGTACTTC | CSVERQGGAEQYF | TRBJ2-7 | TRBV29-1 | - | -
TGTGCCAGCAGGTCCCGACCCGCCAACAGGCGGACCAATGAGCAGTTCTTC | CASRSRPANRRTNEQFF | TRBJ2-1 | TRBV5-5 | - | -
TGTGCCAGCAGCTTACAGGGGAGCGGGAGTATCTATGAGCAGTTCTTC | CASSLQGSGSIYEQFF | TRBJ2-1 | TRBV11-2 | TRBD2 | -
TGTGCCAGCTCACCTTCGACAGAATATGGCTACACCTTC | CASSPSTEYGYTF | TRBJ1-2 | TRBV18 | - | -
TGTGCCAGCAGCTTGGCGCTAGGCCAAGAGACCCAGTACTTC | CASSLALGQETQYF | TRBJ2-5 | TRBV5-4 | - | -
TGTGCCAGTGGAGGACAGATAATGAACACTGAAGCTTTCTTT | CASGGQIMNTEAFF | TRBJ1-1 | TRBV19 | - | -
TGCAGCGCCGGGACAGGGCGGGAATGGGGCTACACCTTC | CSAGTGREWGYTF | TRBJ1-2 | TRBV29-1 | TRBD1 | few
TGTGCCAGCAGCGTGGGGGCGAGGGCCAACACTGAAGCTTTCTTT | CASSVGARANTEAFF | TRBJ1-1 | TRBV9 | - | -
TGTGCCAGCAGTTACTCGAAGCACTCCCTTGAAGCTTTCTTT | CASSYSKHSLEAFF | TRBJ1-1 | TRBV6-2/TRBV6-3 | - | few
TGTGCCAGCTCACCTCTACCGGACAGAACCTATGGCTACACCTTC | CASSPLPDRTYGYTF | TRBJ1-2 | TRBV18 | - | -
TGTGCCAGTAGGAGACTAGCGGGAGCCTACGAGCAGTACTTC | CASRRLAGAYEQYF | TRBJ2-7 | TRBV19 | TRBD2 | -
TGCGCCAGCAGCCCGGACAGGGAGGCACCCCTCCACTTT | CASSPDREAPLHF | TRBJ1-6 | TRBV4-1 | TRBD1 | -
TGTGCCAGCTCACCGACAGGGACAGGGGCCAACGTCCTGACTTTC | CASSPTGTGANVLTF | TRBJ2-6 | TRBV18 | TRBD1 | -
TGTGCCATCAGTGAACAGGGTCCCTACAATGAGCAGTTCTTC | CAISEQGPYNEQFF | TRBJ2-1 | TRBV10-3 | - | few
TGTGCCAGCGGGACAGGGGGCATTGAAAAACTGTTTTTT | CASGTGGIEKLFF | TRBJ1-4 | TRBV27 | TRBD1 | -
TGTGCCAGTAGGCCGGGACAGAGGTCCGAAAAACTGTTTTTT | CASRPGQRSEKLFF | TRBJ1-4 | TRBV19 | TRBD1 | -
TGTGCCAGCAGTTTAGGGGGGGCGATACAGCCCCAGCATTTT | CASSLGGAIQPQHF | TRBJ1-5 | TRBV28 | - | -
TGCGCCAGCAGCATTCCACAGGGTCGGGTGAGTGAAGCTTTCTTT | CASSIPQGRVSEAFF | TRBJ1-1 | TRBV5-1 | - | once
TGTGCCAGCAGCGCATCCGGGACTAGCGTGGCAGATACGCAGTATTTT | CASSASGTSVADTQYF | TRBJ2-3 | TRBV9 | TRBD2 | -
TGTGCCAGCAGCTTTCAGGGGGCGCAAACCGGGGAGCTGTTTTTT | CASSFQGAQTGELFF | TRBJ2-2 | TRBV5-4 | TRBD1 | -
TGCGCCAGCAGCTTATCAGGGGGCTTGAACACTGAAGCTTTCTTT | CASSLSGGLNTEAFF | TRBJ1-1 | TRBV5-1 | TRBD1 | -
TGCAGCGTAAGAACCGGGTTTCCCGGCTCCTACGAGCAGTACTTC | CSVRTGFPGSYEQYF | TRBJ2-7 | TRBV29-1 | - | -